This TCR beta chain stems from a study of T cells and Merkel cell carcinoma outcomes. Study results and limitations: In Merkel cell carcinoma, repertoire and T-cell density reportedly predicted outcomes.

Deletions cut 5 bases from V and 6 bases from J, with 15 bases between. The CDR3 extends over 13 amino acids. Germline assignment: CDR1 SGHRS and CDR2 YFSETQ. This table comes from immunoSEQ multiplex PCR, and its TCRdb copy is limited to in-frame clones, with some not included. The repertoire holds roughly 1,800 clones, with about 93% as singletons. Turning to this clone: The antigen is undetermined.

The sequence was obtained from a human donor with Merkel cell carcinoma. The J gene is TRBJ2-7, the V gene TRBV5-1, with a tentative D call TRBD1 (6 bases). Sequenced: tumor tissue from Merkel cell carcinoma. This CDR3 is CASSQGNTAEQYF. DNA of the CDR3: TGCGCCAGCAGTCAGGGGAATACGGCCGAGCAGTACTTC.